The source of this TCR beta chain is a study of response to subunit inactivated influenza vaccine. Study-level results: Researchers suggested that each seasonal influenza vaccination recruits few new T cells.

TCRdb reprocessed the RT-PCR reads via MiXCR and lists one record per CDR3 protein. The sample records 560,000 or so distinct CDR3 sequences, approximately 7.7% being singletons. Germline CDR1 MNHEY, CDR2 SMNVEV (reference sequence). The CDR3 loop spans 12 amino acids. Regarding this clonotype: Its antigen is as yet unknown. One end of the junction varies from germline; a read error may be responsible.

Sequenced material: PBMCs from blood, taken about 24 months after vaccination. The source is a man in his fifties or sixties who received an inactivated influenza vaccine. V and J are TRBV27 and TRBJ2-3, with D possibly TRBD2 on 5 matching bases. CDR3 amino acids: CASTLIEGTQYF. CDR3 nucleotides: TGTGCCAGCACTTTAATTGAGGGAACGCAGTATTTT.